The rows below give T cell receptor beta chains drawn from one sample of a study of cytomegalovirus exposure and HLA in healthy donors. The method was immunoSEQ multiplex PCR; TCRdb's version includes in-frame clones alone and lacks a portion of them. Among about 190,000 clones listed, around 80% were seen once. The sequencing sample was made of PBMCs. The receptors were sampled from a woman between 18 and 30 years old in good health and CMV-seropositive. The CDR3 runs from the conserved cysteine through the conserved F or W. Each record gives: clone size, J gene, D gene, V gene, CDR3 protein, CDR3 DNA. The D gene is left open where the match is weak. A row's size may be missing; if present it is once, few, many or a size class.

clone size: .
J gene: TRBJ2-6
D gene: TRBD1
V gene: TRBV19
CDR3 protein: CASSTGTGNSGANVLTF
CDR3 DNA: TGTGCCAGTAGTACAGGGACAGGGAACTCCGGGGCCAACGTCCTGACTTTC

clone size: .
J gene: TRBJ2-1
D gene: TRBD1
V gene: TRBV6-6
CDR3 protein: CASSPTATTGDNEQFF
CDR3 DNA: TGTGCCAGCAGTCCAACCGCGACGACAGGGGACAATGAGCAGTTCTTC

clone size: few
J gene: TRBJ2-7
D gene: .
V gene: TRBV6-6
CDR3 protein: CATGQNYEQYF
CDR3 DNA: TGTGCCACCGGACAGAACTACGAGCAGTACTTC

clone size: .
J gene: TRBJ2-1
D gene: .
V gene: TRBV11-3
CDR3 protein: CASSLAPYEQFF
CDR3 DNA: TGTGCCAGCAGCTTAGCCCCATATGAGCAGTTCTTC

clone size: .
J gene: TRBJ2-5
D gene: TRBD1
V gene: TRBV7-3
CDR3 protein: CASSSGQGLQETQYF
CDR3 DNA: TGTGCCAGCAGCTCGGGACAGGGGCTTCAGGAGACCCAGTACTTC

clone size: .
J gene: TRBJ2-4
D gene: .
V gene: TRBV19
CDR3 protein: CASSIGVSGLAIQYF
CDR3 DNA: TGTGCCAGTAGTATTGGTGTGTCCGGGTTAGCCATTCAGTACTTC

clone size: .
J gene: TRBJ2-5
D gene: .
V gene: TRBV10-2
CDR3 protein: CASSEPPETQYF
CDR3 DNA: TGCGCCAGCAGTGAGCCCCCGGAGACCCAGTACTTC

clone size: .
J gene: TRBJ2-1
D gene: TRBD1
V gene: TRBV7-9
CDR3 protein: CASSASSGTVSYNEQFF
CDR3 DNA: TGTGCCAGCAGCGCAAGCTCCGGGACAGTCTCCTACAATGAGCAGTTCTTC

clone size: .
J gene: TRBJ2-1
D gene: TRBD2
V gene: TRBV7-2
CDR3 protein: CASSFAGGRNNEQFF
CDR3 DNA: TGTGCCAGCAGCTTCGCGGGGGGCCGAAACAATGAGCAGTTCTTC

clone size: .
J gene: TRBJ2-5
D gene: TRBD2
V gene: TRBV13
CDR3 protein: CASSLLLAEETQYF
CDR3 DNA: TGTGCCAGCAGCTTACTACTAGCGGAAGAGACCCAGTACTTC

clone size: .
J gene: TRBJ1-2
D gene: .
V gene: TRBV29-1
CDR3 protein: CSVTLGGGSGYTF
CDR3 DNA: TGCAGCGTCACGCTGGGGGGGGGCTCTGGCTACACCTTC

clone size: .
J gene: TRBJ2-1
D gene: TRBD2
V gene: TRBV9
CDR3 protein: CASSGDYFAREQFF
CDR3 DNA: TGTGCCAGCAGCGGGGACTACTTTGCTCGTGAGCAGTTCTTC

clone size: .
J gene: TRBJ1-3
D gene: .
V gene: TRBV19
CDR3 protein: CASNRQPSAYSGNTIYF
CDR3 DNA: TGTGCCTCTAACCGACAGCCGTCCGCCTACTCTGGAAACACCATATATTTT

clone size: .
J gene: TRBJ2-3
D gene: TRBD2
V gene: TRBV12-5
CDR3 protein: CASGLVLAGIADTQYF
CDR3 DNA: TGTGCTAGTGGTTTGGTACTAGCGGGGATCGCAGATACGCAGTATTTT

clone size: .
J gene: TRBJ2-3
D gene: .
V gene: TRBV5-8
CDR3 protein: CASSRLPGPLDTQYF
CDR3 DNA: TGTGCCAGCAGCCGCCTCCCGGGTCCCCTAGATACGCAGTATTTT

clone size: few
J gene: TRBJ1-6
D gene: .
V gene: TRBV2
CDR3 protein: CAIQGSYNSPLHF
CDR3 DNA: TGTGCCATACAGGGCTCCTATAATTCACCCCTCCACTTT

clone size: .
J gene: TRBJ1-4
D gene: .
V gene: TRBV19
CDR3 protein: CASSIPGWPLFF
CDR3 DNA: TGTGCCAGTAGTATCCCGGGTTGGCCACTGTTTTTT

clone size: .
J gene: TRBJ1-2
D gene: TRBD1
V gene: TRBV9
CDR3 protein: CASSVGQGALSVGYGYTF
CDR3 DNA: TGTGCCAGCAGCGTGGGACAGGGTGCTCTTTCAGTCGGGTATGGCTACACCTTC

clone size: once
J gene: TRBJ1-1
D gene: .
V gene: TRBV28
CDR3 protein: CASSPTGLVWAEAFF
CDR3 DNA: TGTGCCAGCAGTCCTACAGGGCTCGTTTGGGCTGAAGCTTTCTTT

clone size: .
J gene: TRBJ1-2
D gene: .
V gene: TRBV19
CDR3 protein: CASSIEDGYTF
CDR3 DNA: TGTGCCAGTAGTATTGAGGATGGCTACACCTTC

clone size: .
J gene: TRBJ1-6
D gene: .
V gene: TRBV27
CDR3 protein: CASAYAGDNSPLHF
CDR3 DNA: TGTGCCAGCGCCTACGCCGGGGATAATTCACCCCTCCACTTT

clone size: .
J gene: TRBJ2-1
D gene: .
V gene: TRBV7-6
CDR3 protein: CASSPRWGRGIDEQFF
CDR3 DNA: TGTGCCAGCAGCCCCCGCTGGGGGCGGGGGATAGATGAGCAGTTCTTC

clone size: .
J gene: TRBJ1-2
D gene: .
V gene: TRBV7-3
CDR3 protein: CASSQTGTNYGYTF
CDR3 DNA: TGTGCCAGCAGCCAAACAGGGACTAACTATGGCTACACCTTC

clone size: .
J gene: TRBJ2-2
D gene: .
V gene: TRBV4-2
CDR3 protein: CASSQALKTGELFF
CDR3 DNA: TGTGCCAGCAGCCAAGCCCTAAAAACCGGGGAGCTGTTTTTT

clone size: .
J gene: TRBJ1-1
D gene: .
V gene: TRBV6-5
CDR3 protein: CASSYSGLDMNTEAFF
CDR3 DNA: TGTGCCAGCAGTTACTCGGGGCTTGATATGAACACTGAAGCTTTCTTT

clone size: .
J gene: TRBJ2-2
D gene: .
V gene: TRBV9
CDR3 protein: CASSGGGDTGELFF
CDR3 DNA: TGTGCCAGCAGCGGGGGAGGCGACACCGGGGAGCTGTTTTTT

clone size: .
J gene: TRBJ1-5
D gene: TRBD1
V gene: TRBV4-1
CDR3 protein: CASSHTIQGLGNQPQHF
CDR3 DNA: TGCGCCAGCAGCCACACTATACAGGGGCTAGGCAATCAGCCCCAGCATTTT

clone size: .
J gene: TRBJ1-4
D gene: .
V gene: TRBV28
CDR3 protein: CASSLWDLQGGEKLFF
CDR3 DNA: TGTGCCAGCAGTTTGTGGGATTTACAAGGGGGTGAAAAACTGTTTTTT

clone size: .
J gene: TRBJ2-5
D gene: TRBD1
V gene: TRBV28
CDR3 protein: CASSSAGGGETQYF
CDR3 DNA: TGTGCCAGCAGTTCAGCAGGGGGCGGAGAGACCCAGTACTTC

clone size: .
J gene: TRBJ1-1
D gene: .
V gene: TRBV28
CDR3 protein: CASSSSQGIRAFF
CDR3 DNA: TGTGCCAGCAGTTCCTCGCAGGGAATAAGAGCTTTCTTT

clone size: .
J gene: TRBJ1-2
D gene: .
V gene: TRBV27
CDR3 protein: CASSPNRDYGYTF
CDR3 DNA: TGTGCCAGCAGCCCCAACAGGGACTATGGCTACACCTTC

clone size: .
J gene: TRBJ2-5
D gene: TRBD2
V gene: TRBV4-1
CDR3 protein: CASSLRTSGGLWLETQYF
CDR3 DNA: TGCGCCAGCAGCCTCCGGACTAGCGGGGGGTTATGGTTAGAGACCCAGTACTTC

clone size: .
J gene: TRBJ2-1
D gene: TRBD1
V gene: TRBV6-5
CDR3 protein: CASSYSGTDYNEQFF
CDR3 DNA: TGTGCCAGCAGTTACTCAGGGACAGACTACAATGAGCAGTTCTTC

clone size: .
J gene: TRBJ2-6
D gene: TRBD1
V gene: TRBV15
CDR3 protein: CATSSTGSGANVLTF
CDR3 DNA: TGTGCCACCAGCTCGACAGGGTCTGGGGCCAACGTCCTGACTTTC

clone size: .
J gene: TRBJ1-5
D gene: TRBD1
V gene: TRBV4-1
CDR3 protein: CASSRWDRGPQPQHF
CDR3 DNA: TGCGCCAGCAGCCGATGGGACAGGGGGCCCCAGCCCCAGCATTTT

clone size: .
J gene: TRBJ2-2
D gene: TRBD1
V gene: TRBV7-6
CDR3 protein: CASSLSRGRGELFF
CDR3 DNA: TGTGCCAGCAGCTTGTCTAGGGGGCGCGGGGAGCTGTTTTTT

clone size: .
J gene: TRBJ2-3
D gene: TRBD2
V gene: TRBV7-3
CDR3 protein: CASSLGRVRGGSTDTQYF
CDR3 DNA: TGTGCCAGCAGCTTGGGGCGGGTGCGGGGGGGCAGCACAGATACGCAGTATTTT

clone size: .
J gene: TRBJ1-3
D gene: TRBD1
V gene: TRBV10-3
CDR3 protein: CATLRGNTIYF
CDR3 DNA: TGTGCCACCCTCAGGGGGAACACCATATATTTT

clone size: .
J gene: TRBJ1-5
D gene: .
V gene: TRBV7-2
CDR3 protein: CASSFDGQFNQPQHF
CDR3 DNA: TGTGCCAGCAGCTTCGATGGGCAGTTCAATCAGCCCCAGCATTTT

clone size: .
J gene: TRBJ1-4
D gene: .
V gene: TRBV5-4
CDR3 protein: CASSHGGAGDNEKLFF
CDR3 DNA: TGTGCCAGCAGCCACGGAGGGGCTGGGGATAATGAAAAACTGTTTTTT

clone size: .
J gene: TRBJ2-2
D gene: .
V gene: TRBV12-2
CDR3 protein: CASRLERQPNTGELFF
CDR3 DNA: TGTGCAAGTCGCTTAGAGCGACAGCCTAACACCGGGGAGCTGTTTTTT

clone size: .
J gene: TRBJ2-3
D gene: .
V gene: TRBV29-1
CDR3 protein: CSVRGFSTDTQYF
CDR3 DNA: TGCAGCGTTCGGGGTTTTAGCACAGATACGCAGTATTTT

clone size: .
J gene: TRBJ1-5
D gene: .
V gene: TRBV7-9
CDR3 protein: CASSLDWRDQPQHF
CDR3 DNA: TGTGCCAGCAGCTTAGACTGGAGGGATCAGCCCCAGCATTTT

clone size: few
J gene: TRBJ2-5
D gene: TRBD1
V gene: TRBV5-4
CDR3 protein: CASSFGTEGQETQYF
CDR3 DNA: TGTGCCAGCAGTTTTGGGACAGAGGGCCAAGAGACCCAGTACTTC

clone size: .
J gene: TRBJ1-1
D gene: .
V gene: TRBV29-1
CDR3 protein: CSVDPVSSEAFF
CDR3 DNA: TGCAGCGTTGACCCAGTTAGCTCTGAAGCTTTCTTT

clone size: .
J gene: TRBJ1-1
D gene: TRBD1
V gene: TRBV5-1
CDR3 protein: CASSLGRQGVIEAFF
CDR3 DNA: TGCGCCAGCAGCTTGGGTCGACAGGGGGTGATTGAAGCTTTCTTT

clone size: .
J gene: TRBJ2-1
D gene: TRBD2
V gene: TRBV6-1
CDR3 protein: CASSELAGGRGDYNEQFF
CDR3 DNA: TGTGCCAGCAGTGAACTCGCGGGGGGACGGGGCGACTACAATGAGCAGTTCTTC

clone size: .
J gene: TRBJ1-2
D gene: .
V gene: TRBV5-4
CDR3 protein: CASSPREGLSNYGYTF
CDR3 DNA: TGTGCCAGCAGCCCACGGGAGGGACTATCTAACTATGGCTACACCTTC

clone size: .
J gene: TRBJ2-2
D gene: TRBD1
V gene: TRBV6-5
CDR3 protein: CASSGTGDTGELFF
CDR3 DNA: TGTGCCAGCAGTGGGACAGGGGACACCGGGGAGCTGTTTTTT

clone size: once
J gene: TRBJ2-7
D gene: TRBD2
V gene: TRBV30
CDR3 protein: CARGTSGGGEQYF
CDR3 DNA: TGTGCACGAGGGACTAGCGGGGGTGGCGAGCAGTACTTC

clone size: .
J gene: TRBJ2-1
D gene: .
V gene: TRBV30
CDR3 protein: CAWSVSGVDEQFF
CDR3 DNA: TGTGCCTGGAGTGTTTCGGGGGTCGATGAGCAGTTCTTC

clone size: .
J gene: TRBJ2-6
D gene: .
V gene: TRBV27
CDR3 protein: CASSLGLFSGANVLTF
CDR3 DNA: TGTGCCAGCAGTTTGGGACTGTTCTCTGGGGCCAACGTCCTGACTTTC

clone size: .
J gene: TRBJ2-1
D gene: TRBD2
V gene: TRBV29-1
CDR3 protein: CSALAGGQFF
CDR3 DNA: TGCAGCGCCCTAGCGGGGGGGCAGTTCTTC

clone size: once
J gene: TRBJ2-5
D gene: TRBD1
V gene: TRBV5-1
CDR3 protein: CASSLGQGAWETQYF
CDR3 DNA: TGCGCCAGCAGCTTGGGGCAGGGGGCATGGGAGACCCAGTACTTC

clone size: .
J gene: TRBJ2-1
D gene: TRBD2
V gene: TRBV6-4
CDR3 protein: CASSDGGGENEQFF
CDR3 DNA: TGTGCCAGCAGTGACGGTGGGGGGGAGAATGAGCAGTTCTTC

clone size: .
J gene: TRBJ1-3
D gene: TRBD1
V gene: TRBV9
CDR3 protein: CASSVSGTAGNTIYF
CDR3 DNA: TGTGCCAGCAGCGTTTCCGGGACAGCTGGAAACACCATATATTTT

clone size: .
J gene: TRBJ2-3
D gene: .
V gene: TRBV19
CDR3 protein: CASSIGLAGSADTQYF
CDR3 DNA: TGTGCCAGTAGTATTGGGTTGGCAGGGTCAGCAGATACGCAGTATTTT

clone size: .
J gene: TRBJ2-1
D gene: TRBD1
V gene: TRBV30
CDR3 protein: CAWTGGTNEQFF
CDR3 DNA: TGTGCCTGGACAGGGGGCACGAATGAGCAGTTCTTC

clone size: .
J gene: TRBJ1-1
D gene: TRBD1
V gene: TRBV6-6
CDR3 protein: CASSGRGPNGEAFF
CDR3 DNA: TGTGCCAGCAGCGGCAGGGGGCCCAACGGTGAAGCTTTCTTT